These T cell receptor beta chains were read from a single sample in a study of T-cell reconstitution after alpha-beta-depleted transplantation in children. TCRdb used MiXCR to reprocess the PCR reads, holding one entry per CDR3 protein. Altogether some 290,000 distinct CDR3 sequences are present, almost 10% being singletons, with the ten largest covering around 10%. The specimen was PBMCs from the stem cell graft donor, collected from the stem cell graft. These TCRs come from a human donor who donated a stem cell graft to a child with SCID. Both conserved end residues are part of each CDR3. Each record gives: V gene, J gene, CDR3 protein.

TRBV6-5	TRBJ1-6	CASSTGNSPLHF
TRBV7-7	TRBJ2-5	CASSFGGRPTQETQYF
TRBV12-3/TRBV12-4	TRBJ1-1	CASRGTDTMNTEAFF
TRBV5-5	TRBJ2-2	CASSDELVPTGELFF
TRBV5-6	TRBJ1-1	CASEGTPGTEAFF
TRBV29-1	TRBJ1-1	CSVVARFTEAFF
TRBV18	TRBJ2-3	CASSPHRVDTQYF
TRBV11-2	TRBJ1-2	CASSLESVTGYTF
TRBV9	TRBJ1-6	CASSVEGNNSPLHF
TRBV20-1	TRBJ1-1	CSARWSSIKDDTEAFF
TRBV10-3	TRBJ2-2	CAISAGTGLAGELFF
TRBV3-1	TRBJ1-5	CASSRGRSSNQPQHF
TRBV15	TRBJ2-1	CATSRAQRGTASNEQFF
TRBV4-2	TRBJ2-3	CASSQGLAGGPTDTQYF
TRBV12-3/TRBV12-4	TRBJ2-7	CASSQTSTGPYEQYF
TRBV15	TRBJ2-7	CATSINTMGGSYEQYF
TRBV6-1	TRBJ1-1	CASSRDRLNTEAFF
TRBV3-1	TRBJ2-2	CASSQPQGGNTGELFF
TRBV5-1	TRBJ2-1	CASGIRVNSMEQFF
TRBV10-2	TRBJ2-7	CASSVDRAAYEQYF
TRBV6-5	TRBJ1-2	CASTNTQGGYTF
TRBV6-5	TRBJ1-1	CASSTEAGGIAEAFF
TRBV5-1	TRBJ2-2	CASSSRQGGDGELFF
TRBV12-3/TRBV12-4	TRBJ2-2	CASSPQDRENTGELFF
TRBV10-2	TRBJ2-5	CASSESRRSSTQYF
TRBV14	TRBJ1-2	CASSQGFYGYTF
TRBV13	TRBJ1-2	CASSLRDYGYTF
TRBV7-9	TRBJ2-3	CASSLARGRGQLQDTQYF
TRBV12-5	TRBJ2-1	CASANRAEQFF
TRBV10-3	TRBJ2-7	CAIQEAGDSYEQYF
TRBV5-1	TRBJ2-1	CASSAGSGTSGYNEQFF
TRBV5-1	TRBJ2-1	CASSFPSRGYNEQFF
TRBV20-1	TRBJ2-2	CSAGDGYNTGELFF
TRBV12-3/TRBV12-4	TRBJ2-1	CASSFGESYNEQFF
TRBV2	TRBJ2-1	CASRGLYNEQFF
TRBV7-9	TRBJ2-3	CASSIYDTQYF
TRBV7-8	TRBJ1-4	CASSRDREPAGLNEKLFF